The 2 T cell receptor beta chains given below trace back to one sample, sequenced in a study of T cell changes during pregnancy in multiple sclerosis. Repertoires were generated with immunoSEQ multiplex PCR, while TCRdb's copy carries only in-frame clones and drops some. Of fewer than 65,000 clones in the sample, 93% were seen once. The material was peripheral blood, obtained in the second trimester of pregnancy. These receptors all stem from a female donor with multiple sclerosis, enrolled in a pregnancy study.

The chain employs TRBV28 and TRBJ1-1; D remains ambiguous. The germline V gene has CDR1 MDHEN and CDR2 SYDVKM. This CDR3 spans 11 amino acids. The V end lost 3 bases, the J end lost 5 bases, and 4 bases lay between the germline ends. The CDR3 coding sequence is TGTGCCAGCAGTTTCAGAACTGAAGCTTTCTTT. Residues: CASSFRTEAFF.

J is TRBJ1-5 and V is TRBV27; D remains unclear. Germline loops: CDR1 MNHEY, CDR2 SMNVEV (reference sequence). CDR3 length: 14 residues. V was pared by 9 bases and J by 7 bases, with 19 bases between. CDR3 bases: TGTGCCAGTGCGGACTTCTTCCTCGGGCAGCCCCAGCATTTT. Protein sequence: CASADFFLGQPQHF.